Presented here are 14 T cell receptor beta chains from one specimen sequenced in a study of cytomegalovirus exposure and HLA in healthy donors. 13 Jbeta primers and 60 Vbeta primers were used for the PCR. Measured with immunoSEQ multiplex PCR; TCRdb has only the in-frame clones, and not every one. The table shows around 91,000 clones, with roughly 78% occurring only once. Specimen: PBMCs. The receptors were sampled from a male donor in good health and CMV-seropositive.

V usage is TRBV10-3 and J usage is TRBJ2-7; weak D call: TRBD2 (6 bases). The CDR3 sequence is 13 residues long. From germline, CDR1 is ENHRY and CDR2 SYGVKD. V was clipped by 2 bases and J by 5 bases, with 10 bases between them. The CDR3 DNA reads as TGTGCCATCAGTGAGACTAGCAGGAACGAGCAGTACTTC. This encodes CAISETSRNEQYF.

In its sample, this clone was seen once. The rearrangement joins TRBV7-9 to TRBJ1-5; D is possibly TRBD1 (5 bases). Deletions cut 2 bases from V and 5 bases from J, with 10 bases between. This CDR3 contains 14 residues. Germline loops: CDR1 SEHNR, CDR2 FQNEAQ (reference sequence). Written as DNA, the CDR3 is TGTGCCAGCAGCTTAATGACAGAAGATCAGCCCCAGCATTTT. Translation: CASSLMTEDQPQHF.

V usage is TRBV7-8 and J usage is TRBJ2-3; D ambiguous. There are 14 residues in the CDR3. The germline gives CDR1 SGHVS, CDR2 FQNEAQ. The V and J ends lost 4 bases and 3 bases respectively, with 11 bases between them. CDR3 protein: CASSSPGRTDTQYF. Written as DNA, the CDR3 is TGTGCCAGCAGCTCCCCGGGTAGGACAGATACGCAGTATTTT. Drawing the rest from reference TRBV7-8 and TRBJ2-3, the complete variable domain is GAGVSQSPRYKVAKRGQDVALRCDPISGHVSLFWYQQALGQGPEFLTYFQNEAQLDKSGLPSDRFFAERPEGSVSTLKIQRTQQEDSAVYLCASSSPGRTDTQYFGPGTRLTVL.

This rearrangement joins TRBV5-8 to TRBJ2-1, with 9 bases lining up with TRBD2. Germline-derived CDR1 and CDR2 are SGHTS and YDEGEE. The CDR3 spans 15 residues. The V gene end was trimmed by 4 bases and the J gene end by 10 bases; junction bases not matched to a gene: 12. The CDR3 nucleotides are TGTGCCAGCAGCCAAAGAAGGCTAGCGGGAAGGGAGCAGTTCTTC. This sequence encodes CASSQRRLAGREQFF.

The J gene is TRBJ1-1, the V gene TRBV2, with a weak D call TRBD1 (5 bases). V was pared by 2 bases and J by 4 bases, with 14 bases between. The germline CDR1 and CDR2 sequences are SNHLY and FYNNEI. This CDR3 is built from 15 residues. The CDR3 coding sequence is TGTGCCAGCAGTGAACTGGGGCGGTCAGGCACTGAAGCTTTCTTT. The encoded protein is CASSELGRSGTEAFF.

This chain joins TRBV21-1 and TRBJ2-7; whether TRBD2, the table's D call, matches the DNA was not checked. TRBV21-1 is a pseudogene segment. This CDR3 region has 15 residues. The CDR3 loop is CASSAGGGRGYEQYF. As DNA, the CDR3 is TGTGCCAGCAGCGCAGGCGGGGGCAGGGGCTACGAGCAGTACTTC.

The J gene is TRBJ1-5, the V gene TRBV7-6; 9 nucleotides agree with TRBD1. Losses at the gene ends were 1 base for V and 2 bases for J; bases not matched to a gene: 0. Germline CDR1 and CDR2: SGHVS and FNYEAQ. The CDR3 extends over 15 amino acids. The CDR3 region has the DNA TGTGCCAGCAGCTTAGGGACAGGGGGCAATCAGCCCCAGCATTTT. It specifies CASSLGTGGNQPQHF.

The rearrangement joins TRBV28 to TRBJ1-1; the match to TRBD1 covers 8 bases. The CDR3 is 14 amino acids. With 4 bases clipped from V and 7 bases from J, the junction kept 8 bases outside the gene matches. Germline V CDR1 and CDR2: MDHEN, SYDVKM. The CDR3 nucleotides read TGTGCCAGCAGTTCCCGGACAGGGTTTAATGAAGCTTTCTTT. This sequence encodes CASSSRTGFNEAFF.

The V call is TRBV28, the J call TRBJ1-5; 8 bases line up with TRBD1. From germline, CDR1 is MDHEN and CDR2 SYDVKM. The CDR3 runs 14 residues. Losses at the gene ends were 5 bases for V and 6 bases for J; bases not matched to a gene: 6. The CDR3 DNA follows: TGTGCCAGCAGTCCCAGGGGGCGAGGTCAGCCCCAGCATTTT. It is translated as CASSPRGRGQPQHF.

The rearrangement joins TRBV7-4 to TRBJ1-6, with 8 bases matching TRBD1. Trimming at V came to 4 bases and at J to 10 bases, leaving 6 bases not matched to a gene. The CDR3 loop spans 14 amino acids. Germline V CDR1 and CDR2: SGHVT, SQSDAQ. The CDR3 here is CASSSTGECSPLHF. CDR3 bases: TGTGCCAGCAGCTCGACAGGGGAGTGCTCACCCCTCCACTTT.

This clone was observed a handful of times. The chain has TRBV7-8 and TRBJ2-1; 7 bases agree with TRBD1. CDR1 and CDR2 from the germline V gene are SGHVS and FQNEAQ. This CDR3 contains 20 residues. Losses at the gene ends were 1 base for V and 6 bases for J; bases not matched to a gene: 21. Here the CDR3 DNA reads TGTGCCAGCAGCTTAGAGGACGACAAGGGGGCGCGAGCACCTTTCAATGAGCAGTTCTTC. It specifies CASSLEDDKGARAPFNEQFF.

CDR3 bases: TGTGCCAGCACCGTGACGGGACAGGGAGGTCCAACCAGTCAGCCCCAGCATTTT. Amino acids: CASTVTGQGGPTSQPQHF. V usage is TRBV28 and J usage is TRBJ1-5, with 9 bases fitting TRBD1. The CDR3 covers 18 residues. CDR1 is MDHEN and CDR2 is SYDVKM in the germline V gene. V lost 7 bases, J lost 6 bases, and 19 bases stayed unmatched.

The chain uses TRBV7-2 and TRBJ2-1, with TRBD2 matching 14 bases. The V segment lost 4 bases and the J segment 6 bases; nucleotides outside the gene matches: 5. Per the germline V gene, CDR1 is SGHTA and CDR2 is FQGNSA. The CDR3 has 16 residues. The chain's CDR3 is CASSSHGTSGSNEQFF. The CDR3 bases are TGTGCCAGCAGCTCCCACGGGACTAGCGGGAGCAATGAGCAGTTCTTC. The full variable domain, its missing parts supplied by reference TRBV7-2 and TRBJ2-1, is GAGVSQSPSNKVTEKGKDVELRCDPISGHTALYWYRQSLGQGLEFLIYFQGNSAPDKSGLPSDRFSAERTGGSVSTLTIQRTQQEDSAVYLCASSSHGTSGSNEQFFGPGTRLTVL.

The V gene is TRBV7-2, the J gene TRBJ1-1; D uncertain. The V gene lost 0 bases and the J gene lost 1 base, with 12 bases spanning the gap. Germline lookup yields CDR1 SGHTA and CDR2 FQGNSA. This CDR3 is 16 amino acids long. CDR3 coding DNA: TGTGCCAGCAGCTTAGCGCTAAGCGCTGGGAACACTGAAGCTTTCTTT. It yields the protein CASSLALSAGNTEAFF.